The rows below give T cell receptor beta chains drawn from one sample of a study of PD-L1 blockade in urothelial cancer. The table came from immunoSEQ multiplex PCR; TCRdb's copy has only in-frame clones and leaves some out. The table records over 40,000 clones, approximately 81% of them present only once. The starting material was PBMCs, obtained around atezolizumab (anti-PD-L1) treatment. The source is a man between 65 and 79 years old with urothelial cancer. The CDR3 runs from the conserved cysteine through the conserved F or W. The order of the fields is V gene, D gene, J gene, clone size, CDR3 DNA, CDR3 protein. The D gene is left open where the match is weak. Clone size is shown for a subset of rows, as once, few, many or a class of expanded clone.

V gene: TRBV11-1
D gene: NA
J gene: TRBJ2-7
clone size: NA
CDR3 DNA: TGTGCCAGCAGCATATCCCCGGACTATACCTACGAGCAGTACTTC
CDR3 protein: CASSISPDYTYEQYF

V gene: TRBV5-1
D gene: TRBD1
J gene: TRBJ1-1
clone size: NA
CDR3 DNA: TGCGCCAGCAGCACAGGGGGCACGCGGACTGAAGCTTTCTTT
CDR3 protein: CASSTGGTRTEAFF

V gene: TRBV4-2
D gene: NA
J gene: TRBJ1-3
clone size: NA
CDR3 DNA: TGTGCCAGCAGCCAAGATCCAGGAGGCACCATATATTTT
CDR3 protein: CASSQDPGGTIYF

V gene: TRBV7-2
D gene: NA
J gene: TRBJ2-1
clone size: NA
CDR3 DNA: TGTGCCAGCACCCTTAGCGGAAGGTACAATGAGCAGTTCTTC
CDR3 protein: CASTLSGRYNEQFF

V gene: TRBV19
D gene: NA
J gene: TRBJ2-7
clone size: NA
CDR3 DNA: TGTGCCAGTAGGTCACTAGGGTCCTACGAGCAGTACTTC
CDR3 protein: CASRSLGSYEQYF

V gene: TRBV9
D gene: TRBD2
J gene: TRBJ2-1
clone size: NA
CDR3 DNA: TGTGCCAGCAGCATCCATCCCGGGACTAGCAGAAACAATGAGCAGTTCTTC
CDR3 protein: CASSIHPGTSRNNEQFF

V gene: TRBV28
D gene: TRBD1
J gene: TRBJ2-7
clone size: NA
CDR3 DNA: TGTGCCAGCAGTTCGACCGGGACAGGGGGCCTTGTGGAGTACTTC
CDR3 protein: CASSSTGTGGLVEYF

V gene: TRBV2
D gene: NA
J gene: TRBJ2-2
clone size: NA
CDR3 DNA: TGTGCCAGCAGTGGACTATTGAACACCGGGGAGCTGTTTTTT
CDR3 protein: CASSGLLNTGELFF

V gene: TRBV29-1
D gene: NA
J gene: TRBJ2-3
clone size: NA
CDR3 DNA: TGCAGCGTTCTTGTTTTCGGGGATACGCAGTATTTT
CDR3 protein: CSVLVFGDTQYF

V gene: TRBV7-2
D gene: TRBD1
J gene: TRBJ1-2
clone size: once
CDR3 DNA: TGTGCCAGCAGCTTATTTGGGACAGGGGGCGATGGCTACACCTTC
CDR3 protein: CASSLFGTGGDGYTF

V gene: TRBV19
D gene: NA
J gene: TRBJ2-3
clone size: NA
CDR3 DNA: TGTGCCAGTAGTTCCCTTAGGGGGGGAGAAACAGATACGCAGTATTTT
CDR3 protein: CASSSLRGGETDTQYF

V gene: TRBV6-6
D gene: TRBD2
J gene: TRBJ2-3
clone size: NA
CDR3 DNA: TGTGCCAGCAGTTTACCAGCGGGAATAGATACGCAGTATTTT
CDR3 protein: CASSLPAGIDTQYF

V gene: TRBV18
D gene: TRBD1
J gene: TRBJ1-2
clone size: NA
CDR3 DNA: TGTGCCAGCTCACCACAGTCGAGGACAGGGAATGGCTACACCTTC
CDR3 protein: CASSPQSRTGNGYTF

V gene: TRBV18
D gene: TRBD2
J gene: TRBJ2-7
clone size: NA
CDR3 DNA: TGTGCCAGCTCGCCAAGGACTAGCGGAAACTACGAGCAGTACTTC
CDR3 protein: CASSPRTSGNYEQYF

V gene: TRBV7-7
D gene: TRBD2
J gene: TRBJ2-5
clone size: NA
CDR3 DNA: TGTGCTAGCAGCTTAGGGGTTAGCGGGAGGGGAGAGAAAGAGACCCAGTACTTC
CDR3 protein: CASSLGVSGRGEKETQYF

V gene: TRBV19
D gene: NA
J gene: TRBJ2-1
clone size: NA
CDR3 DNA: TGTGCCAGTAGCCGAGTCGGGAGTGATGAGCAGTTCTTC
CDR3 protein: CASSRVGSDEQFF

V gene: TRBV5-4
D gene: TRBD2
J gene: TRBJ2-1
clone size: few
CDR3 DNA: TGTGCCAGCAGCTTGGGGCGCGGGAGCCCCTACAATGAGCAGTTCTTC
CDR3 protein: CASSLGRGSPYNEQFF

V gene: TRBV19
D gene: TRBD2
J gene: TRBJ2-1
clone size: NA
CDR3 DNA: TGTGCCAGTAGTGGGACTAGCGGGAGCCACAATGAGCAGTTCTTC
CDR3 protein: CASSGTSGSHNEQFF

V gene: TRBV6-1
D gene: TRBD2
J gene: TRBJ2-1
clone size: NA
CDR3 DNA: TGTGCCAGCAGCGTAGCGGGAGGATCCTACAATGAGCAGTTCTTC
CDR3 protein: CASSVAGGSYNEQFF

V gene: TRBV9
D gene: TRBD2
J gene: TRBJ2-2
clone size: NA
CDR3 DNA: TGTGCCAGCAGCGGGGGGGGACTAGCGGGACTAGGGACCGGGGAGCTGTTTTTT
CDR3 protein: CASSGGGLAGLGTGELFF

V gene: TRBV9
D gene: TRBD1
J gene: TRBJ1-4
clone size: NA
CDR3 DNA: TGTGCCAGCAGCGCGGGACAGAGAGTAGAAAAACTGTTTTTT
CDR3 protein: CASSAGQRVEKLFF

V gene: TRBV6-5
D gene: TRBD1
J gene: TRBJ2-7
clone size: NA
CDR3 DNA: TGTGCCAGCAGTTACTCGATACAGGGGCTATCCTACGAGCAGTACTTC
CDR3 protein: CASSYSIQGLSYEQYF

V gene: TRBV7-6
D gene: TRBD2
J gene: TRBJ2-5
clone size: NA
CDR3 DNA: TGTGCCAGCAGCTTAAATTCATTAAGAGGGAGGGCCGGGGAGACCCAGTACTTC
CDR3 protein: CASSLNSLRGRAGETQYF

V gene: TRBV7-9
D gene: TRBD2
J gene: TRBJ2-5
clone size: NA
CDR3 DNA: TGTGCCAGCAGCCTGTTGGCGGGAGGGTCAAAGACCCAGTACTTC
CDR3 protein: CASSLLAGGSKTQYF

V gene: TRBV9
D gene: TRBD2
J gene: TRBJ2-7
clone size: once
CDR3 DNA: TGTGCCAGCAGCCCTAGCGGGAGCCACGAGCAGTACTTC
CDR3 protein: CASSPSGSHEQYF

V gene: TRBV11-2
D gene: NA
J gene: TRBJ2-3
clone size: NA
CDR3 DNA: TGTGCCAGCAGCTCCCCCTCCCGGGATACGCAGTATTTT
CDR3 protein: CASSSPSRDTQYF

V gene: TRBV19
D gene: NA
J gene: TRBJ2-1
clone size: NA
CDR3 DNA: TGTGCCAGTAGCCCTCTCGCGGGCTCCTACAATGAGCAGTTCTTC
CDR3 protein: CASSPLAGSYNEQFF

V gene: TRBV5-1
D gene: TRBD2
J gene: TRBJ2-2
clone size: once
CDR3 DNA: TGCGCCAGCAGTGAGCGGGAGGCGGACACCGGGGAGCTGTTTTTT
CDR3 protein: CASSEREADTGELFF

V gene: TRBV5-6
D gene: TRBD1
J gene: TRBJ1-2
clone size: NA
CDR3 DNA: TGTGCCAGCAGCTGGGGGGGGACAGGCGGCTACACCTTC
CDR3 protein: CASSWGGTGGYTF

V gene: TRBV7-2
D gene: TRBD2
J gene: TRBJ2-7
clone size: once
CDR3 DNA: TGTGCCAGCAGCTCCTCACTAGCGGGAGCAGCCTACGAGCAGTACTTC
CDR3 protein: CASSSSLAGAAYEQYF

V gene: TRBV7-2
D gene: NA
J gene: TRBJ1-3
clone size: NA
CDR3 DNA: TGTGCCAGCAGCTTCCAGGGTGACGGAAACACCATATATTTT
CDR3 protein: CASSFQGDGNTIYF

V gene: TRBV19
D gene: NA
J gene: TRBJ1-5
clone size: NA
CDR3 DNA: TGTGCCAGTACCGGGCTCCGGGGGGGAAATCAGCCCCAGCATTTT
CDR3 protein: CASTGLRGGNQPQHF

V gene: TRBV6-6
D gene: TRBD1
J gene: TRBJ2-2
clone size: once
CDR3 DNA: TGTGCCAGCAGAAGGGACAGGAGGACCGGGGAGCTGTTTTTT
CDR3 protein: CASRRDRRTGELFF

V gene: TRBV6-4
D gene: NA
J gene: TRBJ1-4
clone size: NA
CDR3 DNA: TGTGCCAGCACCGATGGTGAGGCTTCTGAAAAACTGTTTTTT
CDR3 protein: CASTDGEASEKLFF

V gene: TRBV2
D gene: TRBD2
J gene: TRBJ2-5
clone size: NA
CDR3 DNA: TGTGCCAGCAGACTGACTAGCAAAGAGACCCAGTACTTC
CDR3 protein: CASRLTSKETQYF

V gene: TRBV23-1
D gene: NA
J gene: TRBJ1-5
clone size: NA
CDR3 DNA: TGCGCCAGCAGCCGGGAGAGGGGATTTGGGCAGCCCCAGCATTTT
CDR3 protein: CASSRERGFGQPQHF

V gene: TRBV7-9
D gene: TRBD1
J gene: TRBJ2-5
clone size: NA
CDR3 DNA: TGTGCCAGCAGCTGGGACAGGGCGAGAGAGACCCAGTACTTC
CDR3 protein: CASSWDRARETQYF

V gene: TRBV5-1
D gene: NA
J gene: TRBJ2-5
clone size: NA
CDR3 DNA: TGCGCCAGCAGCTTGACAGGGCGGGAAGAGACCCAGTACTTC
CDR3 protein: CASSLTGREETQYF

V gene: TRBV7-3
D gene: TRBD2
J gene: TRBJ2-3
clone size: NA
CDR3 DNA: TGTGCCAGCAGCCTAGGGCTAGCGGGAGCCGATACGCAGTATTTT
CDR3 protein: CASSLGLAGADTQYF

V gene: TRBV2
D gene: NA
J gene: TRBJ1-1
clone size: NA
CDR3 DNA: TGTGCCAGCAGGGAGGGTTGGCAGGGACCAACTCGGAGTGTTAAGAACACTGAAGCTTTCTTT
CDR3 protein: CASREGWQGPTRSVKNTEAFF

V gene: TRBV25-1
D gene: NA
J gene: TRBJ2-5
clone size: NA
CDR3 DNA: TGTGCCAGCAGTGTATTGACTCTCGGGGAGACCCAGTACTTC
CDR3 protein: CASSVLTLGETQYF

V gene: TRBV6-5
D gene: TRBD1
J gene: TRBJ2-5
clone size: NA
CDR3 DNA: TGTGCCAGCAGTCTGGGACAGATCCAAGAGACCCAGTACTTC
CDR3 protein: CASSLGQIQETQYF

V gene: TRBV12-5
D gene: TRBD2
J gene: TRBJ2-5
clone size: NA
CDR3 DNA: TGTGCTAGTGGTCCCGATAGCGGGGGAGAGACCCAGTACTTC
CDR3 protein: CASGPDSGGETQYF

V gene: TRBV5-1
D gene: NA
J gene: TRBJ2-7
clone size: NA
CDR3 DNA: TGCGCCAGCAGCTTGGCGGGCGCAGGAGCGGCCTCCTACGAGCAGTACTTC
CDR3 protein: CASSLAGAGAASYEQYF

V gene: TRBV9
D gene: NA
J gene: TRBJ2-3
clone size: NA
CDR3 DNA: TGTGCCAGCAGCGGACAACAGGGTCTGATTGGTACAGATACGCAGTATTTT
CDR3 protein: CASSGQQGLIGTDTQYF

V gene: TRBV28
D gene: NA
J gene: TRBJ2-3
clone size: few
CDR3 DNA: TGTGCCAGCAGTTTAGCCGGGGCAGGGGAAGATACGCAGTATTTT
CDR3 protein: CASSLAGAGEDTQYF

V gene: TRBV5-6
D gene: NA
J gene: TRBJ1-5
clone size: NA
CDR3 DNA: TGTGCCAGCAGCTGGGGGACAAGCAATCAGCCCCAGCATTTT
CDR3 protein: CASSWGTSNQPQHF

V gene: TRBV19
D gene: NA
J gene: TRBJ1-5
clone size: NA
CDR3 DNA: TGTGCCAGCGTACAGGGTTACAATCAGCCCCAGCATTTT
CDR3 protein: CASVQGYNQPQHF

V gene: TRBV7-7
D gene: TRBD2
J gene: TRBJ2-3
clone size: NA
CDR3 DNA: TGTGCTAGCAGCCCCGGACTAGATTTTCATACGCAGTATTTT
CDR3 protein: CASSPGLDFHTQYF

V gene: TRBV11-2
D gene: TRBD1
J gene: TRBJ2-5
clone size: NA
CDR3 DNA: TGTGCCAGCAGCTTAGCCGGGACAGGGGAAGAGACCCAGTACTTC
CDR3 protein: CASSLAGTGEETQYF

V gene: TRBV6-5
D gene: TRBD1
J gene: TRBJ2-5
clone size: NA
CDR3 DNA: TGTGCCAGCAGTTCCCCGGGACAGCCTCAAGAGACCCAGTACTTC
CDR3 protein: CASSSPGQPQETQYF

V gene: TRBV6-4
D gene: TRBD2
J gene: TRBJ2-3
clone size: once
CDR3 DNA: TGTGCCAGCACCCCAGGGACTAGCGGGAGAGGAGATACGCAGTATTTT
CDR3 protein: CASTPGTSGRGDTQYF

V gene: TRBV7-6
D gene: NA
J gene: TRBJ2-1
clone size: NA
CDR3 DNA: TGCGCCAGCAGCTTGCCAGACAGGAGCTACAATGAGCAGTTCTTC
CDR3 protein: CASSLPDRSYNEQFF

V gene: TRBV4-1
D gene: TRBD2
J gene: TRBJ2-7
clone size: NA
CDR3 DNA: TGCGCCAGCAGCCAAGATCTAGCGGGAGGTTCCTACGAGCAGTACTTC
CDR3 protein: CASSQDLAGGSYEQYF